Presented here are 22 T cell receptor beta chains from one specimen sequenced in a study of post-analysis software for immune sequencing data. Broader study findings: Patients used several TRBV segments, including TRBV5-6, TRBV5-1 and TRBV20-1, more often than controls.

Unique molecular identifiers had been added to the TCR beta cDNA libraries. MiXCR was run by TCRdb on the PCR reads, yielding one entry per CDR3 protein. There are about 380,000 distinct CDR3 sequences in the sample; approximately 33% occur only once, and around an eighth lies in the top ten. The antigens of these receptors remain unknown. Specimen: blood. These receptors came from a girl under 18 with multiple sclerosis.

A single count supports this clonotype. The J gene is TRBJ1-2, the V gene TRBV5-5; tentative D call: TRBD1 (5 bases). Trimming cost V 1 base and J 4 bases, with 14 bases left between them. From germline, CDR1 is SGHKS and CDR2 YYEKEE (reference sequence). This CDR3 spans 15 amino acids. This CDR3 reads CASSLSTMGGYGYTF. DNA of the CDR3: TGTGCCAGCAGCTTGAGCACGATGGGGGGCTATGGCTACACCTTC.

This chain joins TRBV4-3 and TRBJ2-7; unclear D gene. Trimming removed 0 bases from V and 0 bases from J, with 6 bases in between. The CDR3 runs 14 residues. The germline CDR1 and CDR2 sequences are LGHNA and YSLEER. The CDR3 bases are TGCGCCAGCAGCCAAGAGTCCGACTCCTACGAGCAGTACTTC. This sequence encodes CASSQESDSYEQYF.

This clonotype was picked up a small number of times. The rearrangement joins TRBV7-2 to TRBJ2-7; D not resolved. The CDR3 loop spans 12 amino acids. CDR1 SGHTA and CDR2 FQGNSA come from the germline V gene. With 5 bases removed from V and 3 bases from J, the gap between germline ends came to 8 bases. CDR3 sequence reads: CASSHWGYEQYF. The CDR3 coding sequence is TGTGCCAGCAGCCACTGGGGCTACGAGCAGTACTTC.

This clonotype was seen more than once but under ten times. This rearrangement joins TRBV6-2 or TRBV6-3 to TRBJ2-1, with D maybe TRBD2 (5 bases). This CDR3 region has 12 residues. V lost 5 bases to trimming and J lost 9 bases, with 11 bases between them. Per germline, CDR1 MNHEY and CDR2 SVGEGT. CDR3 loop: CASSQTRGEQFF. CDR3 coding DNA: TGTGCCAGCAGTCAGACTCGGGGTGAGCAGTTCTTC.

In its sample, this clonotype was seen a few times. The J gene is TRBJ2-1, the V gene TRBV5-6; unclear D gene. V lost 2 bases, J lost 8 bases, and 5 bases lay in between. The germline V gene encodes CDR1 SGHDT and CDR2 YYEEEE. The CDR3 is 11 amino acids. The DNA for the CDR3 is TGTGCCAGCAGCTTTTCATATGAGCAGTTCTTC. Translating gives CASSFSYEQFF. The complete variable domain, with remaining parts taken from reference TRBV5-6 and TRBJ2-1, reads DAGVTQSPTHLIKTRGQQVTLRCSPKSGHDTVSWYQQALGQGPQFIFQYYEEEERQRGNFPDRFSGHQFPNYSSELNVNALLLGDSALYLCASSFSYEQFFGPGTRLTVL.

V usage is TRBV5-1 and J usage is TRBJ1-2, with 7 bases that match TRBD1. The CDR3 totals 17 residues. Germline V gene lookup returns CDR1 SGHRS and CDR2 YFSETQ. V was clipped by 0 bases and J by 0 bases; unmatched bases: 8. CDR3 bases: TGCGCCAGCAGCTTGGTGCTCAGGGGGAGGTCTAACTATGGCTACACCTTC. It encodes CASSLVLRGRSNYGYTF. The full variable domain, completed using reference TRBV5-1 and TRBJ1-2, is KAGVTQTPRYLIKTRGQQVTLSCSPISGHRSVSWYQQTPGQGLQFLFEYFSETQRNKGNFPGRFSGRQFSNSRSEMNVSTLELGDSALYLCASSLVLRGRSNYGYTFGSGTRLTVV.

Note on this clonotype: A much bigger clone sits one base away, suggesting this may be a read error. CDR3 DNA sequence: TGCAGCGCCAGCAGGGACAGGGGCGCCAAGACCCAGTACTTC. It yields the protein CSASRDRGAKTQYF. The rearrangement links TRBV29-1 to TRBJ2-5, with 10 bases identical to TRBD1. CDR1 is SQVTM, CDR2 ANQGSEA, per germline. With 7 bases clipped from V and 6 bases from J, the junction kept 11 bases outside the gene matches. CDR3 length: 14 residues.

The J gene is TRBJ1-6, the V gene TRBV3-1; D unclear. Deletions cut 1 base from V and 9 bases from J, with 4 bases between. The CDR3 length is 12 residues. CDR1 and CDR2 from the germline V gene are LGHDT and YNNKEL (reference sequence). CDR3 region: CASSQVGSPLHF. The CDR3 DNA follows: TGTGCCAGCAGCCAAGTTGGTTCACCCCTCCACTTT.

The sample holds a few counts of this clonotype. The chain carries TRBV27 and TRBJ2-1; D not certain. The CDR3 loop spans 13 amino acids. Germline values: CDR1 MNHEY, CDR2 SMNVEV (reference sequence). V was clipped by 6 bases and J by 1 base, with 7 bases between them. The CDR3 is CASRRPSYNEQFF. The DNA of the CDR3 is TGTGCCAGCAGGAGGCCATCCTACAATGAGCAGTTCTTC.

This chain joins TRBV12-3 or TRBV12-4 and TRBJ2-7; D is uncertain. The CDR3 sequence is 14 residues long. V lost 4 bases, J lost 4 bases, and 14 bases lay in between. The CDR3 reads CASSSPYNSYEQYF. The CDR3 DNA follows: TGTGCCAGCAGTTCTCCTTATAACAGTTACGAGCAGTACTTC.

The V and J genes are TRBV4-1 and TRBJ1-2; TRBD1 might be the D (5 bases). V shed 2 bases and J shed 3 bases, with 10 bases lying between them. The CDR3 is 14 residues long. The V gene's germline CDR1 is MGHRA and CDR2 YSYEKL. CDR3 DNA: TGCGCCAGCAGCCAACAGGGTAATGACTATGGCTACACCTTC. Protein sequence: CASSQQGNDYGYTF.

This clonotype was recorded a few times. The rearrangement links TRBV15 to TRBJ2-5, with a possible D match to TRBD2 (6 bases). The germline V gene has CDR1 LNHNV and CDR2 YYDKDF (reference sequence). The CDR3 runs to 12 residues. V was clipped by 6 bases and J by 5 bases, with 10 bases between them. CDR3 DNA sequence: TGTGCCACCAGTCTGGGAGGCGAGACCCAGTACTTC. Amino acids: CATSLGGETQYF.

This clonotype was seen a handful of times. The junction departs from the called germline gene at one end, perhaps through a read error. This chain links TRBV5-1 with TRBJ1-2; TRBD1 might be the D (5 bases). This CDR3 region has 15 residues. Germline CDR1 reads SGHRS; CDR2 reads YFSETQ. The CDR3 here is CAGSLGPPDNYGYTF. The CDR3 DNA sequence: TGCGCCGGCAGCCTGGGGCCCCCAGATAACTATGGCTACACCTTC.

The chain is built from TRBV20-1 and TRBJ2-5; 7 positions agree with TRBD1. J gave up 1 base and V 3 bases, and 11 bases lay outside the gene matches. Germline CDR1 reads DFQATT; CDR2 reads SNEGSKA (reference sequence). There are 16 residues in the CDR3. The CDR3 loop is CSASSSQGFGQETQYF. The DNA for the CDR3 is TGCAGTGCTAGTTCTTCACAGGGGTTCGGCCAAGAGACCCAGTACTTC.

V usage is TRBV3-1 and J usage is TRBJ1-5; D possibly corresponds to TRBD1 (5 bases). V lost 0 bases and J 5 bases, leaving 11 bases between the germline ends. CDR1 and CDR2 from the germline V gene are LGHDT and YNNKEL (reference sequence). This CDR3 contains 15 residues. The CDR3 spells CASSQDTTAHQPQHF. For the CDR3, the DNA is TGTGCCAGCAGCCAAGATACGACAGCTCATCAGCCCCAGCATTTT.

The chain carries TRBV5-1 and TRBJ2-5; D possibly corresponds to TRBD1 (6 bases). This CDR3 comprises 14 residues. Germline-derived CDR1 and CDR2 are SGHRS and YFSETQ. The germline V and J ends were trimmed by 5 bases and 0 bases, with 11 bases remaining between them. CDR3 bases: TGCGCCAGCAGAAGGGGGTCGGACCAAGAGACCCAGTACTTC. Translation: CASRRGSDQETQYF.

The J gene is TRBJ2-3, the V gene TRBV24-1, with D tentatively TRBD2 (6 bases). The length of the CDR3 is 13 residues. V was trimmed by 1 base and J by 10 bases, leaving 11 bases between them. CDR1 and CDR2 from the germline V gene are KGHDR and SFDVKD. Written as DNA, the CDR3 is TGTGCCACCAGTGATTTCGGGACTGCATCGCAGTATTTT. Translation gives CATSDFGTASQYF.

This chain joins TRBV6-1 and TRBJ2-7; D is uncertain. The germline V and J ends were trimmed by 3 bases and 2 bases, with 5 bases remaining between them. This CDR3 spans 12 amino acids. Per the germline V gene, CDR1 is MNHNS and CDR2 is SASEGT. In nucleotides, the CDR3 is TGTGCCAGCAGTGACAGGCCCTACGAGCAGTACTTC. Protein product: CASSDRPYEQYF.

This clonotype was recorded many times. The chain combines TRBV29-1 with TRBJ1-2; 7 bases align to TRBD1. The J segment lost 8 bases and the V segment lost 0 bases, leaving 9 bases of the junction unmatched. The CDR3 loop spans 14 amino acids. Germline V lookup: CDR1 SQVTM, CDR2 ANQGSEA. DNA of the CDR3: TGCAGCGTTGAAGAGAGTGGGACAGAAGAGGGCTACACCTTC. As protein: CSVEESGTEEGYTF.

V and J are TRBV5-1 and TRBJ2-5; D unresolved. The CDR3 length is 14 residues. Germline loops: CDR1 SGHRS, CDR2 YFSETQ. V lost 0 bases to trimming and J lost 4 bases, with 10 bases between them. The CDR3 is CASSLAFSGETQYF. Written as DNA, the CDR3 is TGCGCCAGCAGCTTGGCCTTCAGTGGAGAGACCCAGTACTTC.

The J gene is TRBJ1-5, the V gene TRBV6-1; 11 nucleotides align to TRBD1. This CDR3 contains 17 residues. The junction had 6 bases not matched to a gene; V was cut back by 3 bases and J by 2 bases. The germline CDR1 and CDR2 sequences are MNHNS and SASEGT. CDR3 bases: TGTGCCAGCAGTGATGGACAGGGGGCCGTCGGCAATCAGCCCCAGCATTTT. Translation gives CASSDGQGAVGNQPQHF.

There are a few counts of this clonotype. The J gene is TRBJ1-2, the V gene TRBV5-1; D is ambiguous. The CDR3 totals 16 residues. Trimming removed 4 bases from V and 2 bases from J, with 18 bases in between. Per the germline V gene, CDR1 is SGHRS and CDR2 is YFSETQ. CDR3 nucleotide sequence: TGCGCCAGCAGCCGAGCCTCCGCGAGCGTCAACTATGGCTACACCTTC. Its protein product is CASSRASASVNYGYTF.